This paragraph reports one T cell receptor (beta chain). Assay: immunoSEQ multiplex PCR; the TCRdb copy retains only in-frame clones and omits some. There are around 60,000 clones in the sample; 80% to 95% occur only once, and 4.3% lies in the top ten. This sample is part of a study of technical replicates of blood from a handful of donors. The trim removed 6 bases at V and 8 bases at J, leaving 4 bases unmatched. Germline lookup yields CDR1 SGHVS and CDR2 FNYEAQ. This CDR3 has 12 residues. The sample taken for sequencing was PBMCs. The chain recombines TRBV7-6 with TRBJ2-1; 7 bases line up with TRBD2. This receptor was identified in a human donor in good health. Some clones in this sample may be carry-over from other donors' samples. The CDR3 DNA reads TGTGCCAGCAGTCGACGGGAGGATGAGCAGTTCTTC. This gives the protein CASSRREDEQFF.